What follows are 15 T cell receptor beta chains derived from one specimen sequenced in a study of OX40 agonist ivuxolimab in advanced cancers. This table comes from immunoSEQ multiplex PCR, and its TCRdb copy is limited to in-frame clones, with some not included. The sample carries 40,000 or so clones, nearly 90% recorded once. Sequenced material: CD4+ or CD8+ T cells sorted from blood, taken in a trial of the OX40 agonist ivuxolimab. The origin of the receptors is an adult with an advanced solid tumor such as melanoma, head and neck, liver or kidney cancer.

This chain joins TRBV5-4 and TRBJ2-7; 9 bases are shared with TRBD1. CDR1 and CDR2 (germline): SGHNT, YYREEE (reference sequence). V was pared by 4 bases and J by 2 bases, with 4 bases of the junction left unmatched. The CDR3 runs 14 residues. Here the CDR3 DNA reads TGTGCCAGCAGCGCGACAGGGGGTCCCTACGAGCAGTACGTC. Protein sequence: CASSATGGPYEQYV.

V and J are TRBV5-4 and TRBJ2-2, with D hard to call. CDR1 SGHNT and CDR2 YYREEE come from the germline V gene (reference sequence). Trimming shortened V by 1 base and J by 7 bases, and 8 bases separated the two germline ends. The CDR3 covers 13 residues. CDR3 nucleotides: TGTGCCAGCAGCTTGAATAGGTACGGGGAGCTGTTTTTT. It specifies CASSLNRYGELFF.

This clone appeared a single time. The gene calls are TRBV5-6 and TRBJ2-5; the D gene is possibly TRBD1 (5 bases). The V gene's germline CDR1 is SGHDT and CDR2 YYEEEE. Deletions cut 0 bases from V and 5 bases from J, with 8 bases between. The CDR3 consists of 13 residues. For the CDR3, the DNA is TGTGCCAGCAGCTTGGCAGGGCTCGAGACCCAGTACTTC. It codes for CASSLAGLETQYF.

This clone was counted a few times. The V and J genes are TRBV19 and TRBJ1-5, with D uncertain. Germline assignment: CDR1 LNHDA and CDR2 SQIVND (reference sequence). Trimming cost V 5 bases and J 6 bases, with 8 bases left between them. This CDR3 has 12 amino acids. The CDR3 nucleotides read TGTGCCAGTAGTTTGGGAAGTCAGCCCCAGCATTTT. Translation: CASSLGSQPQHF.

CDR3: CASSAIAGGPNEQFF. DNA of the CDR3: TGTGCCAGCAGCGCCATAGCGGGGGGGCCCAATGAGCAGTTCTTC. The chain carries TRBV9 and TRBJ2-1, with TRBD2 matching over 11 bases. With V trimmed by 3 bases and J by 6 bases, 5 bases remained unmatched. This CDR3 is built from 15 residues. Germline assignment: CDR1 SGDLS and CDR2 YYNGEE.

This chain links TRBV5-6 with TRBJ2-7; D not resolved. CDR3 length: 14 amino acids. Trimming shortened V by 0 bases and J by 3 bases, and 10 bases separated the two germline ends. CDR1 is SGHDT, CDR2 YYEEEE, per germline. CDR3 in amino acids: CASSLEQLNYEQYF. CDR3 bases: TGTGCCAGCAGCTTGGAGCAACTGAACTACGAGCAGTACTTC.

This chain connects TRBV28 to TRBJ2-1; a possible D gene is TRBD1 (6 bases). V was pared by 3 bases and J by 2 bases, with 11 bases between. Germline CDR1 MDHEN, CDR2 SYDVKM. The CDR3 runs 15 residues. The CDR3, as DNA: TGTGCCAGCAGTTTTAGAACAGGGCCCTACAATGAGCAGTTCTTC. It yields the protein CASSFRTGPYNEQFF.

The gene calls are TRBV29-1 and TRBJ2-1; D ambiguous. V was clipped by 3 bases and J by 0 bases, with 15 bases between them. CDR3 size: 16 residues. The germline gives CDR1 SQVTM, CDR2 ANQGSEA. CDR3 bases: TGCAGCGTTGAGTCTATAGACACTTTCTCCTACAATGAGCAGTTCTTC. Its translation: CSVESIDTFSYNEQFF.

This chain uses TRBV6-1 with TRBJ2-7; TRBD2 aligns across 7 bases. This CDR3 has 14 amino acids. V lost 2 bases and J lost 5; bases outside the gene matches: 6. The germline gives CDR1 MNHNS, CDR2 SASEGT. In nucleotides, the CDR3 is TGTGCCAGCAGTGAAAGGGGAGGGATGGACGAGCAGTACTTC. Translated: CASSERGGMDEQYF.

The J gene is TRBJ1-2, the V gene TRBV9; no clear D. Trimming cost V 0 bases and J 6 bases, with 15 bases left between them. This CDR3 has 15 residues. Germline-derived CDR1 and CDR2 are SGDLS and YYNGEE. This CDR3 reads CASSVDTTGWDGYTF. In nucleotides, the CDR3 is TGTGCCAGCAGCGTAGACACCACCGGCTGGGATGGCTACACCTTC. Full variable domain (missing parts from reference TRBV9 and TRBJ1-2): DSGVTQTPKHLITATGQRVTLRCSPRSGDLSVYWYQQSLDQGLQFLIQYYNGEERAKGNILERFSAQQFPDLHSELNLSSLELGDSALYFCASSVDTTGWDGYTFGSGTRLTVV.

This rearrangement joins TRBV7-8 to TRBJ2-7; 7 bases are shared with TRBD1. CDR3 length: 14 residues. V was clipped by 4 bases and J by 2 bases; unmatched bases: 5. Germline V CDR1 and CDR2: SGHVS, FQNEAQ. Here the CDR3 reads CASSSLGQTYEQYV. The CDR3 nucleotides are TGTGCCAGCAGCTCCCTGGGACAGACCTACGAGCAGTACGTC.

The chain couples TRBV28 to TRBJ1-4, with D possibly TRBD1 on 6 matching bases. This CDR3 has 14 residues. With 3 bases removed from V and 3 bases from J, the gap between germline ends came to 8 bases. From germline, CDR1 is MDHEN and CDR2 SYDVKM. CDR3 sequence: CASSLQGSNEKLFF. CDR3 coding DNA: TGTGCCAGCAGTTTGCAGGGGTCTAATGAAAAACTGTTTTTT. Supplemented by reference TRBV28 and TRBJ1-4, the full variable domain reads DVKVTQSSRYLVKRTGEKVFLECVQDMDHENMFWYRQDPGLGLRLIYFSYDVKMKEKGDIPEGYSVSREKKERFSLILESASTNQTSMYLCASSLQGSNEKLFFGSGTQLSVL.

The gene calls are TRBV6-6 and TRBJ1-2, with 10 nucleotides matching TRBD1. Looked up from germline, CDR1 is MNHNY and CDR2 is SVGAGI (reference sequence). V shed 6 bases and J 11 bases; nucleotides not matched to a gene: 3. CDR3 size: 11 residues. In DNA form, the CDR3 reads TGTGCCAGCAGGGGGACAGGGGTGTACACCTTC. This encodes CASRGTGVYTF.

Remarks on this clone: Other DNA sequences in the same sample also yield this CDR3. The CDR3 spells CASSVGGGEQFF. The CDR3 DNA follows: TGTGCCAGCAGCGTAGGCGGGGGTGAGCAGTTCTTC. This chain uses TRBV9 with TRBJ2-1, with TRBD2 matching 7 bases. V was clipped by 0 bases and J by 9 bases; unmatched bases: 0. The CDR3 consists of 12 residues. Per the germline V gene, CDR1 is SGDLS and CDR2 is YYNGEE.

The V and J genes are TRBV19 and TRBJ2-1, with 7 bases that match TRBD1. Germline V gene data show CDR1 as LNHDA and CDR2 as SQIVND (reference sequence). This CDR3 has 14 residues. Losses at the gene ends were 7 bases for V and 0 bases for J; bases not matched to a gene: 3. The DNA for the CDR3 is TGTGCCAGTAACCCAGGGGGCTCCTACAATGAGCAGTTCTTC. Amino acids: CASNPGGSYNEQFF.